What follows are 24 T cell receptor beta chains derived from one specimen sequenced in a study of radiotherapy plus CTLA-4 blockade in lung cancer. TCRdb's copy holds only in-frame clones and misses some; the assay was immunoSEQ multiplex PCR. This sample yields some 78,000 clones, of which approximately 83% are seen a single time; more than 2% belongs to the top ten. Specimen: peripheral blood, collected from a patient treated with radiotherapy plus ipilimumab. The receptors were gathered from a human donor with non-small cell lung cancer who had a partial response to radiotherapy plus ipilimumab.

The V call is TRBV5-1, the J call TRBJ1-2; 7 bases line up with TRBD1. Per germline, CDR1 SGHRS and CDR2 YFSETQ. The trim removed 0 bases at V and 3 bases at J, leaving 8 bases unmatched. CDR3 size: 16 residues. Here the CDR3 reads CASSLEGGLTDYGYTF. The DNA for the CDR3 is TGCGCCAGCAGCTTGGAAGGGGGCCTTACCGACTATGGCTACACCTTC.

This clone appeared a few times. The rearrangement joins TRBV29-1 to TRBJ2-7; D ambiguous. The germline gives CDR1 SQVTM, CDR2 ANQGSEA. CDR3 size: 12 residues. Trimming removed 0 bases at V and 7 bases at J, with 10 bases between. The CDR3 here is CSVEEGSMEQYF. In DNA, the CDR3 is TGCAGCGTTGAAGAGGGCAGCATGGAGCAGTACTTC.

About this clone itself: One end of the junction fails to match germline, which may point to a read error. The rearrangement uses TRBV5-1 and TRBJ1-4, with a tentative D call TRBD1 (5 bases). CDR1 is SGHRS and CDR2 is YFSETQ in the germline V gene. There are 15 residues in the CDR3. The CDR3 sequence is CASSTDGQGRKKLLF. CDR3 in DNA: TGCGCCAGCAGCACCGACGGGCAGGGTAGGAAAAAACTGCTTTTT.

The chain links TRBV5-6 to TRBJ2-5; 8 nucleotides match TRBD2. This CDR3 contains 16 residues. The germline CDR1 and CDR2 sequences are SGHDT and YYEEEE. The junction had 15 bases not matched to a gene; V was cut back by 6 bases and J by 5 bases. This CDR3 is CASTFWGTSGGETQYF. The CDR3 region has the DNA TGTGCCAGCACCTTCTGGGGGACTAGTGGGGGGGAGACCCAGTACTTC.

CDR3 bases: TGTGCCAGCAGTCCCCCTCGGGGACAGGGCTCGAATGGAGCTTTCTTT. This translates into CASSPPRGQGSNGAFF. V usage is TRBV28 and J usage is TRBJ1-1, with 9 bases aligning to TRBD1. J lost 10 bases, V lost 5 bases, and 17 bases had no gene match. Germline assignment: CDR1 MDHEN and CDR2 SYDVKM. CDR3 length equals 16 residues.

Of note for this clone: Additional DNA sequences in this sample encode the identical CDR3. The CDR3: CATSRDGAAALVGYGYTF. CDR3 nucleotides: TGTGCCACCAGCAGAGATGGGGCCGCTGCTTTGGTTGGGTATGGCTACACCTTC. The chain couples TRBV15 to TRBJ1-2; a weak D match, TRBD1 (5 bases). Trimming left V 0 bases short and J 5 bases short, with 22 bases between. CDR3 length: 18 residues. Germline loops: CDR1 LNHNV, CDR2 YYDKDF (reference sequence).

V usage is TRBV9 and J usage is TRBJ1-4; 7 nucleotides agree with TRBD1. The CDR3 contains 15 residues. Per germline, CDR1 SGDLS and CDR2 YYNGEE. Unmatched junction bases numbered 10, after V lost 6 bases and J lost 5 bases. In DNA, the CDR3 is TGTGCCAGCACTCCCCGGGGGACAGTAAATGAAAAACTGTTTTTT. Protein product: CASTPRGTVNEKLFF.

This rearrangement joins TRBV5-6 to TRBJ2-2; D is perhaps TRBD1 (6 bases). With 6 bases removed from V and 4 bases from J, the gap between germline ends came to 16 bases. In germline, CDR1 is SGHDT, CDR2 YYEEEE. This CDR3 has 15 amino acids. The CDR3 region is CASKLTGTSTGELFF. In DNA, the CDR3 is TGTGCCAGCAAACTAACCGGGACAAGCACCGGGGAGCTGTTTTTT.

This chain joins TRBV11-2 and TRBJ2-3; TRBD2 is a possible D gene (6 bases). Per the germline V gene, CDR1 is SGHAT and CDR2 is FQNNGV. V gave up 5 bases and J gave up 5 bases, with 17 bases separating them. CDR3 length equals 15 residues. The CDR3 reads CASSGGAGRVDTQYF. DNA of the CDR3: TGTGCCAGCAGCGGAGGAGCGGGTCGGGTAGATACGCAGTATTTT.

The chain combines TRBV2 with TRBJ1-2; no reliable D call. Trimming removed 9 bases at V and 7 bases at J, with 18 bases between. Germline V gene data show CDR1 as SNHLY and CDR2 as FYNNEI. The CDR3 contains 13 residues. This chain's CDR3 is CASRPELSGGYTF. CDR3 nucleotides: TGTGCCAGTAGACCGGAGTTGTCGGGTGGCTACACCTTC.

In its sample, this clone was seen a few times. The chain joins TRBV2 to TRBJ1-1, with TRBD1 matching 7 bases. CDR3 length equals 14 residues. V shed 7 bases and J 1 base; nucleotides not matched to a gene: 6. Germline V CDR1 and CDR2: SNHLY, FYNNEI. CDR3 loop: CASNRQGPNTEAFF. DNA of the CDR3: TGTGCCAGCAACCGACAGGGCCCGAACACTGAAGCTTTCTTT.

This clone was recorded once. The V gene is TRBV5-6, the J gene TRBJ2-3, with 13 nucleotides matching TRBD2. V shed 4 bases, J shed 4 bases, and the junction held 6 bases outside the gene matches. The CDR3 is made up of 16 amino acids. The germline V gene has CDR1 SGHDT and CDR2 YYEEEE. CDR3 loop: CASSPRTSGGSDTQYF. The DNA for the CDR3 is TGTGCCAGCAGCCCACGGACTAGCGGGGGTTCAGATACGCAGTATTTT.

The chain links TRBV9 to TRBJ1-2; D might be TRBD1 (5 bases). Germline V gene sequence: CDR1 SGDLS, CDR2 YYNGEE. The V gene lost 3 bases and the J gene lost 10 bases, with 10 bases spanning the gap. The CDR3 is made up of 11 amino acids. CDR3 residues: CASSAETVYTF. As DNA, the CDR3 is TGTGCCAGCAGCGCCGAGACAGTCTACACCTTC. Based on the CDR3 plus reference TRBV9 and TRBJ1-2, the full variable domain is DSGVTQTPKHLITATGQRVTLRCSPRSGDLSVYWYQQSLDQGLQFLIQYYNGEERAKGNILERFSAQQFPDLHSELNLSSLELGDSALYFCASSAETVYTFGSGTRLTVV.

Only one count was recorded for this clone. The rearrangement uses TRBV18 and TRBJ2-1, with TRBD1 matching over 8 bases. V lost 3 bases and J lost 0; bases outside the gene matches: 1. The CDR3 is 15 residues long. Germline CDR1 reads KGHSH; CDR2 reads LQKENI. The CDR3 DNA reads as TGTGCCAGCTCACCGGGACAGGCCTCCTACAATGAGCAGTTCTTC. Its translation is CASSPGQASYNEQFF.

The chain combines TRBV19 with TRBJ1-5; possibly TRBD1 for D (6 bases). Trimming removed 3 bases from V and 4 bases from J, with 16 bases in between. Germline CDR1 and CDR2: LNHDA and SQIVND (reference sequence). The CDR3 is 16 amino acids. CDR3 region: CASSIAGTGQNQPQHF. CDR3 bases: TGTGCCAGTAGTATCGCCGGGACGGGACAAAATCAGCCCCAGCATTTT.

This clone has more than one count but fewer than ten. The chain is built from TRBV11-2 and TRBJ1-3; the match to TRBD1 covers 7 bases. Per germline, CDR1 SGHAT and CDR2 FQNNGV. V shed 1 base, J shed 2 bases, and the junction held 8 bases outside the gene matches. The CDR3 sequence is 17 residues long. DNA of the CDR3: TGTGCCAGCAGCTTAGGAAGACAGGGACCTACTGGAAACACCATATATTTT. Its protein product is CASSLGRQGPTGNTIYF. Full variable domain (outside the CDR3, taken from reference TRBV11-2 and TRBJ1-3): EAGVAQSPRYKIIEKRQSVAFWCNPISGHATLYWYQQILGQGPKLLIQFQNNGVVDDSQLPKDRFSAERLKGVDSTLKIQPAKLEDSAVYLCASSLGRQGPTGNTIYFGEGSWLTVV.

V gene TRBV6-5 combines with J gene TRBJ1-3; D perhaps matches TRBD1 (5 bases). The CDR3 covers 11 residues. Trimming removed 7 bases from V and 8 bases from J, with 9 bases in between. From germline, CDR1 is MNHEY and CDR2 SVGAGI. CDR3 amino acids: CASTGEYTIYF. The CDR3 DNA reads as TGTGCCAGCACGGGGGAGTACACCATATATTTT.

The chain has TRBV28 and TRBJ1-5; 10 nucleotides align to TRBD1. V lost 5 bases to trimming and J lost 4 bases; unmatched junction nucleotides: 8. The CDR3 extends over 16 amino acids. The germline CDR1 and CDR2 sequences are MDHEN and SYDVKM. CDR3 protein: CASSATRDRGNQPQHF. The CDR3 region has the DNA TGTGCCAGCAGTGCCACTCGGGACAGGGGAAATCAGCCCCAGCATTTT.

The rearrangement uses TRBV7-2 and TRBJ2-7, with 8 nucleotides matching TRBD2. Germline V gives CDR1 SGHTA, CDR2 FQGNSA. J gave up 0 bases and V 0 bases, and 1 base lay outside the gene matches. The CDR3 is made up of 15 amino acids. The DNA of the CDR3 is TGTGCCAGCAGCTTAGCTAGCGGGACCTCCTACGAGCAGTACTTC. This codes for CASSLASGTSYEQYF.

The V and J genes are TRBV5-1 and TRBJ1-6, with D possibly being TRBD1 (5 bases). Trimming stripped 0 bases from V and 9 bases from J, with 13 bases between. Germline V CDR1 and CDR2: SGHRS, YFSETQ. The CDR3 runs 15 residues. The CDR3, as DNA: TGCGCCAGCAGCTTGGCAGGAGGGGACGTTTCACCCCTCCACTTT. Its protein is CASSLAGGDVSPLHF.

V is TRBV25-1 and J is TRBJ2-7; D ambiguous. The ends were cut back, 1 base at V and 3 bases at J, with 7 bases in the middle. The CDR3 is made up of 13 amino acids. Germline values: CDR1 MGHDK, CDR2 SYGVNS. This CDR3 is CASSELWGYEQYV. The CDR3 DNA reads as TGTGCCAGCAGTGAATTGTGGGGCTACGAGCAGTACGTC.

The rearrangement links TRBV28 to TRBJ1-5; unclear D gene. V lost 7 bases and J lost 2, with 15 bases in between. CDR1 and CDR2 (germline): MDHEN, SYDVKM. This CDR3 region has 15 residues. The DNA for the CDR3 is TGTGCCAGCATCCTGAGTCATGGTGGCAATCAGCCCCAGCATTTT. Residues: CASILSHGGNQPQHF.

About this clone itself: Other DNA sequences within the sample encode an identical CDR3. The chain joins TRBV6-5 to TRBJ1-1; maybe TRBD1 (6 bases). CDR1 MNHEY and CDR2 SVGAGI come from the germline V gene. The CDR3 contains 12 residues. Trimming took off 5 bases at V and 7 bases at J, with 11 bases between the two ends. DNA for the CDR3: TGTGCCAGCAGTACAACAGGGAGTGAAGCTTTCTTT. This gives the protein CASSTTGSEAFF.

The chain carries TRBV29-1 and TRBJ2-2, with TRBD1 matching over 11 bases. This CDR3 is 14 amino acids long. Germline V lookup: CDR1 SQVTM, CDR2 ANQGSEA. DNA of the CDR3: TGCACCGCCTTCGGACAGGGGGCTTCCGGGGAGCTGTTTTTT. Its translation is CTAFGQGASGELFF.